These T cell receptor beta chains were read from a single sample in a study of cytomegalovirus exposure and HLA in healthy donors. TCRdb's copy holds only in-frame clones and misses some; the assay was immunoSEQ multiplex PCR. Found here are 100,000 to 150,000 clones; the top ten clones hold 2.5% to 3%. The sequenced sample was PBMCs. These receptors were obtained from a young man in good health and CMV-seronegative. The CDR3 runs from the conserved cysteine through the conserved F or W. Each record gives: V gene, D gene, J gene, CDR3 protein, CDR3 DNA. The D gene is left open where the match is weak.

TRBV27	TRBD1	TRBJ2-7	CASSVRDRVEDEQYF	TGTGCCAGCAGTGTCCGGGACAGGGTTGAGGACGAGCAGTACTTC
TRBV2	TRBD2	TRBJ2-7	CASSEGASGGITYEQYF	TGTGCCAGCAGTGAAGGGGCTAGCGGGGGGATTACCTACGAGCAGTACTTC
TRBV30	TRBD1	TRBJ1-1	CAWRVPGQEWGTEAFF	TGTGCCTGGAGAGTTCCGGGACAGGAATGGGGCACTGAAGCTTTCTTT
TRBV5-1	NA	TRBJ2-5	CASSPRGGGPQETQYF	TGCGCCAGCAGCCCCCGAGGGGGAGGGCCCCAAGAGACCCAGTACTTC
TRBV27	NA	TRBJ2-1	CATGLEAAWNEQFF	TGTGCCACCGGGCTGGAGGCAGCATGGAATGAGCAGTTCTTC
TRBV5-1	TRBD2	TRBJ2-2	CASSLDLGSGKGTGELFF	TGCGCCAGCAGCTTGGATTTGGGCAGCGGGAAGGGCACCGGGGAGCTGTTTTTT
TRBV14	NA	TRBJ2-5	CASSQAGQPGDETQYF	TGTGCCAGCAGCCAAGCTGGCCAGCCGGGGGACGAGACCCAGTACTTC
TRBV5-5	NA	TRBJ1-1	CASSLDRERNTEAFF	TGTGCCAGCAGCTTGGACAGGGAGCGGAACACTGAAGCTTTCTTT
TRBV11-2	NA	TRBJ2-4	CASSLDIELAKNIQYF	TGTGCCAGCAGCTTAGACATCGAACTAGCCAAAAACATTCAGTACTTC
TRBV20-1	NA	TRBJ2-7	CSASHSYEQYF	TGCAGTGCTAGCCACTCCTACGAGCAGTACTTC
TRBV19	NA	TRBJ1-1	CASSRREGNTEAFF	TGTGCCAGTAGTCGGAGGGAGGGGAACACTGAAGCTTTCTTT
TRBV9	TRBD1	TRBJ2-7	CASSVSGTGGYEQYF	TGTGCCAGCAGCGTTTCCGGGACAGGGGGCTACGAGCAGTACTTC
TRBV5-4	TRBD1	TRBJ2-3	CAFDVRGTDTQYF	TGTGCTTTCGATGTCAGGGGGACAGATACGCAGTATTTT
TRBV7-2	NA	TRBJ1-2	CASSRYLGDGYTF	TGTGCCAGCAGCCGCTACTTAGGAGACGGCTACACCTTC
TRBV7-2	NA	TRBJ2-3	CASSSRGPSTDTQYF	TGTGCCAGCAGCTCCAGGGGCCCAAGCACAGATACGCAGTATTTT
TRBV10-1	NA	TRBJ1-4	CASSEYYGTIGANEKLFF	TGCGCCAGCAGTGAGTACTACGGGACTATAGGGGCTAATGAAAAACTGTTTTTT
TRBV4-1	NA	TRBJ2-1	CASSQAGRRDEQFF	TGCGCCAGCAGCCAAGCCGGCCGGCGGGATGAGCAGTTCTTC